This T cell receptor (beta chain) was retrieved from a study of blood T cell repertoires in COVID-19. Turning to the study itself: The United States, Italy and Spain supplied acute and convalescent COVID-19 samples.

Per the original data handling: Counts of nucleated cells, estimated from reference gene primer amplification, were obtained. Using immunoSEQ multiplex PCR, the repertoire was profiled, and TCRdb retains in-frame clones only, with some absent. V, J and clone size derive from that table, while D and trimming were established from the DNA sequence. The table has more than 350,000 clones, roughly 89% seen once. Assignment of participants to cohorts was predicated upon participant-reported clinical history. The recovered donors of Cohort 3 showed two negative PCRs, clearance, or symptom resolution. This CDR3 is 14 amino acids long. The V gene's germline CDR1 is GTSNPN and CDR2 SVGIG (reference sequence). Trimming at V came to 2 bases and at J to 6 bases, leaving 8 bases not matched to a gene.

The V call is TRBV30, the J call TRBJ2-7, with 9 positions matching TRBD1. Sample: PBMCs or T cells enriched from blood (not recorded which). The TCR sequence derives from a woman between 45 and 65 years old who had recovered from COVID-19. The CDR3 here is CAWSPGQGLSEQYF. In DNA form, the CDR3 reads TGTGCCTGGAGTCCGGGACAGGGCCTCTCCGAGCAGTACTTC.